This TCR beta chain was found in a study of shared clonotypes between healthy human individuals. Study background: Aged between 18 and 49, the donors were a couple of women and a few men.

The CDR3 has 16 residues. Germline V lookup: CDR1 LNHNV, CDR2 YYDKDF (reference sequence). After removal of 0 bases from V and 8 bases from J, the junction contained 9 bases not matched to a gene. Clones were sequenced by immunoSEQ multiplex PCR, and TCRdb holds only the in-frame ones, with some missing. Of over 950,000 clones listed, around three quarters were seen once; the top ten hold almost 0.9%. Sequenced input: memory CD4+ T cells from PBMCs. Subset defined: CD45RA-negative fraction. This TCR derives from a man younger than 35 in good health. Some clones in this sample may be carry-over from other donors' samples. This chain joins TRBV15 and TRBJ1-2, with TRBD1 matching over 10 bases. CDR3 loop: CATSRDLVGTGVGYTF. The CDR3 DNA follows: TGTGCCACCAGCAGAGATTTAGTTGGGACAGGGGTCGGCTACACCTTC.